Each of the 15 T cell receptor beta chains below was sequenced from the same sample in a study of T cell repertoires in cytomegalovirus infection. Antigens for these TCRs are unknown. TCRdb re-called the reads with MiXCR, one entry per CDR3 protein. The data show 230,000 or so distinct CDR3 sequences, 35% to 40% seen once. The material was CD8+ T cells from cultured PBMCs, obtained from culture after CMV antigen stimulation. These receptors all stem from a human donor in good health (CMV status not recorded). Some clones in this sample may be carry-over from other donors' samples.

The chain has TRBV7-3 and TRBJ2-1; 16 bases are shared with TRBD2. The germline V gene encodes CDR1 SGHTA and CDR2 FQGTGA. The V segment lost 5 bases and the J segment 10 bases; nucleotides outside the gene matches: 8. The length of the CDR3 is 16 residues. CDR3 residues: CASSPHPGLAGGEQFF. The DNA of the CDR3 is TGTGCCAGCAGCCCACACCCGGGACTAGCGGGAGGGGAGCAGTTCTTC.

Many counts were recorded for this clonotype. The chain links TRBV7-2 to TRBJ2-3; 11 bases agree with TRBD2. J lost 4 bases, V lost 1 base, and 4 bases had no gene match. The CDR3 covers 16 residues. Germline values: CDR1 SGHTA, CDR2 FQGNSA. The CDR3 here is CASSLGVAGGADTQYF. The CDR3 nucleotides read TGTGCCAGCAGCTTAGGCGTAGCGGGGGGGGCAGATACGCAGTATTTT.

This clonotype occurred once. The gene calls are TRBV6-2 or TRBV6-3 and TRBJ2-5, with 14 bases aligning to TRBD2. After removal of 5 bases from V and 5 bases from J, the junction contained 10 bases not matched to a gene. Germline CDR1 MNHEY, CDR2 SVGEGT. The CDR3 totals 17 residues. The CDR3 loop is CASSPGTSGGRRETQYF. The DNA for the CDR3 is TGTGCCAGCAGTCCCGGGACTAGCGGGGGACGGCGGGAGACCCAGTACTTC.

V and J are TRBV12-3 or TRBV12-4 and TRBJ1-1; unclear D gene. The CDR3 is 11 residues long. V lost 3 bases and J lost 9, with 8 bases in between. Here the CDR3 reads CASSFSSQAFF. Written as DNA, the CDR3 is TGTGCCAGCAGTTTCTCGTCGCAAGCTTTCTTT.

V usage is TRBV2 and J usage is TRBJ1-1; 8 bases match TRBD1. V was pared by 6 bases and J by 2 bases, with 11 bases of the junction left unmatched. The CDR3 totals 16 residues. Looked up from germline, CDR1 is SNHLY and CDR2 is FYNNEI. CDR3 sequence (DNA): TGTGCCAGCAGGGCTGACAGGGGAGGGGTTAACACTGAAGCTTTCTTT. This codes for CASRADRGGVNTEAFF.

This clonotype has only a few counts. The rearrangement uses TRBV7-6 and TRBJ2-7, with D maybe TRBD2 (5 bases). CDR1 is SGHVS, CDR2 FNYEAQ, per germline. This CDR3 contains 16 residues. Deletions cut 3 bases from V and 5 bases from J, with 20 bases between. CDR3 sequence reads: CASSFSYSVNFDEQYF. DNA of the CDR3: TGTGCCAGCAGCTTTTCTTATAGCGTCAACTTCGACGAGCAGTACTTC.

In this sample, this clonotype turned up a few times. V usage is TRBV7-8 and J usage is TRBJ1-1, with TRBD1 identical over 7 bases. Trimming removed 2 bases from V and 8 bases from J; junction bases left unmatched: 14. Looked up from germline, CDR1 is SGHVS and CDR2 is FQNEAQ. The CDR3 sequence is 16 residues long. This CDR3 is CASSLRLPGQNLEAFF. CDR3 DNA sequence: TGTGCCAGCAGCTTAAGGCTACCGGGACAGAACCTCGAAGCTTTCTTT.

The chain employs TRBV12-5 and TRBJ2-2; D not certain. Germline CDR1 LGHNT, CDR2 FRNRAP. The CDR3 contains 14 residues. The V and J ends lost 4 bases and 6 bases respectively, with 12 bases between them. The DNA for the CDR3 is TGTGCTAGTGGTTCCGCCATTTTAGCCGGGGAGCTGTTTTTT. Protein sequence: CASGSAILAGELFF.

This clonotype was counted only a few times. The V call is TRBV7-9, the J call TRBJ1-4, with D maybe TRBD1 (5 bases). The CDR3 is 17 amino acids. Looked up from germline, CDR1 is SEHNR and CDR2 is FQNEAQ (reference sequence). Trimming removed 0 bases from V and 0 bases from J, with 11 bases in between. The CDR3 spells CASSLAADSATNEKLFF. DNA of the CDR3: TGTGCCAGCAGCTTAGCGGCTGACAGTGCAACTAATGAAAAACTGTTTTTT. Using reference TRBV7-9 and TRBJ1-4 for the parts outside the CDR3, the full variable domain is DTGVSQNPRHKITKRGQNVTFRCDPISEHNRLYWYRQTLGQGPEFLTYFQNEAQLEKSRLLSDRFSAERPKGSFSTLEIQRTEQGDSAMYLCASSLAADSATNEKLFFGSGTQLSVL.

This chain uses TRBV7-9 with TRBJ2-7; no reliable D call. V lost 5 bases, J lost 2 bases, and 13 bases lay in between. Germline V CDR1 and CDR2: SEHNR, FQNEAQ (reference sequence). The CDR3 loop spans 14 amino acids. The CDR3 DNA sequence: TGTGCCAGCAGCCCCCCAGTACCAGCCTACGAGCAGTACTTC. It yields the protein CASSPPVPAYEQYF.

The V and J genes are TRBV12-5 and TRBJ2-1, with TRBD2 as a possible D gene (5 bases). Germline V gene data show CDR1 as LGHNT and CDR2 as FRNRAP. The V gene lost 7 bases and the J gene lost 4 bases, with 11 bases spanning the gap. This CDR3 is built from 13 residues. The CDR3 here is CASDPTTYNEQFF. For the CDR3, the DNA is TGTGCTAGTGACCCGACTACTTACAATGAGCAGTTCTTC.

The chain links TRBV27 to TRBJ2-1; TRBD2 matches at 11 bases. V lost 0 bases to trimming and J lost 4 bases; unmatched junction nucleotides: 11. Germline V gene lookup returns CDR1 MNHEY and CDR2 SMNVEV (reference sequence). The CDR3 is made up of 19 amino acids. The DNA for the CDR3 is TGTGCCAGCAGTTTATCAGTAGCGGGAGGGGGGGTCCGTTACAATGAGCAGTTCTTC. It codes for CASSLSVAGGGVRYNEQFF.

This chain uses TRBV11-1 with TRBJ2-3; D is unclear. In germline, CDR1 is SGHAT, CDR2 FQDESV (reference sequence). This CDR3 is 15 amino acids long. Trimming shortened V by 5 bases and J by 2 bases, and 14 bases separated the two germline ends. The CDR3 region has the DNA TGTGCCAGCAGCCCGGACCTACCCACCACAGATACGCAGTATTTT. It yields the protein CASSPDLPTTDTQYF.

This clonotype has a handful of counts. The CDR3 region has the DNA TGCGCCAGCAGACCAGACCTCACAGATACGCAGTATTTT. The encoded protein is CASRPDLTDTQYF. The chain links TRBV4-1 to TRBJ2-3; unclear D gene. This CDR3 is 13 amino acids long. V was shortened by 6 bases and J by 2 bases, with 9 bases between the two germline ends. Germline V gene lookup returns CDR1 MGHRA and CDR2 YSYEKL.

The chain uses TRBV28 and TRBJ2-1; the D gene is possibly TRBD1 (6 bases). Germline CDR1 MDHEN, CDR2 SYDVKM. V lost 8 bases to trimming and J lost 5 bases, with 16 bases between them. The CDR3 runs 14 residues. DNA for the CDR3: TGTGCCAGCGTGTGGACAGCTTCCCACAATGAGCAGTTCTTC. Protein sequence: CASVWTASHNEQFF.